This TCR beta chain was obtained from a study of T cell responses to AZD1222 COVID-19 vaccine (dated by TCRdb to the early 2020s). About the full investigation: A total of 230 or so trial participants underwent TCR sequencing, of whom about 210 received two doses of AZD1222 and about 25 received two doses of the MenACWY control vaccine. Trial participants were enrolled into age subgroups of 18-55, 56-69 and 70-plus years, which contained around 150, 29 and 61 TCR-sequenced participants, respectively.

The research as a whole found: Vaccine-associated CD4 TCRs spanned the whole spike protein, with dominant responses in regions 160-218 and 743-854. Nearly half of unique spike-specific TCRs reportedly recognized epitopes outside regions mutated in the B.1.351 and B.1.1.7 variants. The 56-69-year group was small, and its depth increase did not reach significance, likely because of low power. Because no day 14 peak-response samples were available, repertoires were characterized only after the peak T cell response. Spike-specific TCR breadth and depth rose significantly after two AZD1222 doses compared with day 0 and with MenACWY recipients. Conclusions about previously exposed vaccinees were limited because only 5 or 6 AZD1222 recipients were SARS-CoV-2 seropositive at baseline. Most participants were white British and females outnumbered males, and the authors suggested that clonal diversity may have been underestimated.

The CDR3 regions of human TCRbeta chains were analyzed by immunosequencing. Concerning the study's data processing: TCRs in the repertoires were matched against a reference library of SARS-CoV-2-specific TCRs that had been generated with the MIRA antigen-specificity platform. Breadth was defined as the fraction of unique TCRs that were SARS-CoV-2-associated, and depth was defined as the fraction of total T cells that were SARS-CoV-2-associated. Each spike-specific TCR was assigned to its reactive spike region and to a CD4 or CD8 class using the MIRA data. Log10-transformed breadth and depth values were compared by one-way ANOVA with Sidak's multiple comparisons tests. TCRdb limited this immuneACCESS table to in-frame rearrangements with V and J called. A share of clones is missing; checked studies link under half to unresolved V genes, and the rest is unexplained. V and J calls and clone size are given by that table; D and trimming were obtained from the DNA. Within this sample are about 120,000 clones, with over 75% of them counted one time only. The ten top clones hold 3.5% to 4.5% of the sample.

As to this clone: Its binding antigen is unknown. No clone much larger than this one lies a single base away; base qualities are absent.

The time point label corresponds to: about 28 days (+/-7) after the second vaccine dose. The treatment or condition label for this specimen denotes: meningococcal conjugate vaccine given as trial control. Samples from vaccinated people were obtained from the UK trials COV001 and COV002, which included a single-blind randomized controlled phase 2/3 trial of AZD1222 (ChAdOx1 nCoV-19) in healthy adults. Trial participant PBMC samples were collected at day 0 and day 28 after the second dose for TCRbeta chain sequencing. This TCR was sampled from an adult who received the MenACWY meningococcal vaccine as a control. Sequences were derived from peripheral blood, sampled 28 days after the second dose of the MenACWY control vaccine.

The CDR3 amino acid sequence is: CASSYPLGDGYTF. The DNA sequence is as follows: TGTGCCAGCAGTTACCCCTTGGGGGATGGCTACACCTTC. The chain is assembled from TRBV6-2 or TRBV6-3 and TRBJ1-2; D gene: possibly TRBD1, on 5 matching bases. Deletion took 2 bases off V and 6 bases off J, with a span of 10 bases between the germline ends. Per the germline V gene, MNHEY is the CDR1 and SVGEGT is the CDR2. Including cysteine and phenylalanine, the CDR3 has 13 amino acids. Only the CDR3 region is kept as DNA, spanning 39 bases read in frame from base 1.